A single sample gave rise to the 26 T cell receptor beta chains below, sequenced in a study of blood T cell repertoires in COVID-19. Profiled with immunoSEQ multiplex PCR; TCRdb holds only in-frame clones, not every one. Here the sample spans about 180,000 clones, more than 70% being singletons. The sequenced sample consisted of PBMCs or T cells enriched from blood (not recorded which). Source of these receptors: a woman aged 30 to 39 who had recovered from COVID-19.

The chain combines TRBV25-1 with TRBJ2-7; D gene uncertain. Germline CDR1 is MGHDK and CDR2 is SYGVNS. This CDR3 has 12 amino acids. V dropped 6 bases and J dropped 3 bases, with 9 bases sitting between them. Here the CDR3 DNA reads TGTGCCAGCAGAAGGTACAGCTACGAGCAGTACTTC. Protein sequence: CASRRYSYEQYF.

The chain has TRBV4-1 and TRBJ2-1, with TRBD2 matching over 14 bases. The V gene's germline CDR1 is MGHRA and CDR2 YSYEKL. The CDR3 spans 19 residues. V was pared by 3 bases and J by 2 bases, with 9 bases of the junction left unmatched. The CDR3 here is CASSHPTGTSGSTYNEQFF. CDR3 nucleotide sequence: TGCGCCAGCAGCCACCCGACCGGGACTAGCGGGAGTACCTACAATGAGCAGTTCTTC.

CDR3 sequence reads: CASSFTGGGYYNEQFF. CDR3 coding DNA: TGTGCCAGCAGTTTTACAGGGGGCGGCTACTACAATGAGCAGTTCTTC. The gene calls are TRBV28 and TRBJ2-1; TRBD1 matches at 9 bases. CDR1 is MDHEN and CDR2 is SYDVKM in the germline V gene. The CDR3 runs to 16 residues. V was pared by 3 bases and J by 3 bases, with 6 bases of the junction left unmatched.

This clone has a single count. The rearrangement joins TRBV24-1 to TRBJ2-7; D is uncertain. V dropped 4 bases and J dropped 5 bases, with 8 bases sitting between them. The germline V gene has CDR1 KGHDR and CDR2 SFDVKD. The CDR3 covers 12 residues. This CDR3 is CATSDYDNEQYF. As DNA, the CDR3 is TGTGCCACCAGTGACTACGACAACGAGCAGTACTTC.

The chain has TRBV5-1 and TRBJ2-1; D gene ambiguous. The CDR3 runs to 12 residues. Germline CDR1 and CDR2: SGHRS and YFSETQ. The V end was cut by 0 bases, the J end by 7 bases, with 5 bases between. The CDR3 nucleotides read TGCGCCAGCAGCTTGGGCACAAATGAGCAGTTCTTC. This encodes CASSLGTNEQFF.

The chain couples TRBV19 to TRBJ1-6; a weak D match, TRBD1 (5 bases). Germline values: CDR1 LNHDA, CDR2 SQIVND (reference sequence). The V end lost 6 bases, the J end lost 7 bases, and 16 bases lay between the germline ends. The CDR3 consists of 15 residues. The CDR3 loop reads CASRDQTETNSPLHF. The CDR3 nucleotides read TGTGCCAGTAGGGATCAGACAGAGACGAATTCACCCCTCCACTTT.

The chain uses TRBV15 and TRBJ2-5; D not certain. The germline V gene has CDR1 LNHNV and CDR2 YYDKDF (reference sequence). There are 15 residues in the CDR3. Trimming removed 0 bases from V and 5 bases from J, with 13 bases in between. This CDR3 reads CATSRDPSMGETQYF. CDR3 bases: TGTGCCACCAGCAGAGATCCCAGCATGGGCGAGACCCAGTACTTC. The full variable domain, with the rest looked up from reference TRBV15 and TRBJ2-5, is DAMVIQNPRYQVTQFGKPVTLSCSQTLNHNVMYWYQQKSSQAPKLLFHYYDKDFNNEADTPDNFQSRRPNTSFCFLDIRSPGLGDTAMYLCATSRDPSMGETQYFGPGTRLLVL.

The V gene is TRBV5-1, the J gene TRBJ1-1; 8 positions match TRBD1. This CDR3 spans 12 amino acids. V lost 5 bases and J lost 8; bases outside the gene matches: 5. Germline CDR1 and CDR2: SGHRS and YFSETQ. The CDR3 bases are TGCGCCAGCAGGAAGGACAGGGAAGAAGCTTTCTTT. Translated: CASRKDREEAFF.

The chain links TRBV4-2 to TRBJ2-1; the match to TRBD2 covers 7 bases. Germline values: CDR1 LGHNA, CDR2 YNFKEQ. V lost 1 base and J lost 5; bases outside the gene matches: 8. The CDR3 extends over 16 amino acids. The CDR3, as DNA: TGTGCCAGCAGCCAAGGGGGAGGGAGCGACCACAATGAGCAGTTCTTC. Encoded protein: CASSQGGGSDHNEQFF.

V usage is TRBV6-5 and J usage is TRBJ1-5; the D is unclear. V shed 0 bases and J shed 4 bases, with 7 bases lying between them. The CDR3 is 14 residues long. CDR1 is MNHEY, CDR2 SVGAGI, per germline. CDR3 loop: CASSYSGRNQPQHF. DNA for the CDR3: TGTGCCAGCAGTTACTCGGGGAGGAATCAGCCCCAGCATTTT.

Remarks on this clone: Other DNA sequences of this sample code for an identical CDR3. This chain uses TRBV5-5 with TRBJ2-1; D ambiguous. V was clipped by 0 bases and J by 0 bases, with 10 bases between them. This CDR3 is 16 amino acids long. Germline V lookup: CDR1 SGHKS, CDR2 YYEKEE (reference sequence). DNA for the CDR3: TGTGCCAGCAGCTTGGTTGGTGGCAACTCCTACAATGAGCAGTTCTTC. It specifies CASSLVGGNSYNEQFF.

This clone was seen once. At one end, the junction sequence differs from germline, possibly due to a read error. The rearrangement joins TRBV19 to TRBJ2-7; weak D call: TRBD2 (7 bases). CDR1 is LNHDA, CDR2 SQIVND, per germline (reference sequence). The CDR3 is 12 residues long. The CDR3 here is CASSQTGGSLHF. The CDR3 DNA is TGTGCCAGTAGCCAAACGGGGGGCTCTCTCCACTTC.

This clone was observed a handful of times. The chain has TRBV6-4 and TRBJ2-1; the match to TRBD1 covers 9 bases. After removal of 2 bases from V and 1 base from J, the junction contained 3 bases not matched to a gene. CDR3 length: 16 residues. Per germline, CDR1 MRHNA and CDR2 SNTAGT. The CDR3 nucleotides read TGTGCCAGCAGTGACGACAGGGGGTCGTCCTACAATGAGCAGTTCTTC. It encodes CASSDDRGSSYNEQFF.

This clone showed up just once. This chain uses TRBV11-2 with TRBJ2-7; 10 bases line up with TRBD2. CDR3 length: 17 amino acids. Germline V lookup: CDR1 SGHAT, CDR2 FQNNGV. Trimming removed 1 base from V and 2 bases from J; junction bases left unmatched: 8. In DNA form, the CDR3 reads TGTGCCAGCAGCTTAGTGAATAGAGCGGGAGGGCCCTACGAGCAGTACTTC. Protein product: CASSLVNRAGGPYEQYF.

The genes are TRBV18 and TRBJ2-6, with D maybe TRBD1 (6 bases). The CDR3 extends over 16 amino acids. Germline V gene lookup returns CDR1 KGHSH and CDR2 LQKENI. Trimming stripped 4 bases from V and 4 bases from J, with 14 bases between. The CDR3 bases are TGTGCCAGCTCACAGCTAACAGGGTCCGGGGCCAACGTCCTGACTTTC. This gives the protein CASSQLTGSGANVLTF.

V usage is TRBV28 and J usage is TRBJ2-2, with TRBD1 identical over 7 bases. The CDR3 contains 13 residues. CDR1 MDHEN and CDR2 SYDVKM come from the germline V gene. V gave up 9 bases and J gave up 5 bases; unmatched junction bases: 6. This chain's CDR3 is CASTQGRTGELFF. The CDR3 DNA reads as TGTGCCAGTACACAGGGGCGAACCGGGGAGCTGTTTTTT.

The J gene is TRBJ2-7, the V gene TRBV10-3, with D possibly being TRBD2 (5 bases). The CDR3 consists of 15 residues. Trimming pared 3 bases from V and 0 bases from J, leaving 12 bases between. Germline loops: CDR1 ENHRY, CDR2 SYGVKD. The CDR3 DNA reads TGTGCCATCAGTGACGCAGGAGGAAGCTCCTACGAGCAGTACTTC. Translating gives CAISDAGGSSYEQYF.

Here the CDR3 DNA reads TGTGCCAGCTCACCACCTGAAAAGGGGTACGAGCAGTACTTC. Its protein is CASSPPEKGYEQYF. V is TRBV18 and J is TRBJ2-7, with D perhaps matching TRBD1 (5 bases). This CDR3 has 14 amino acids. V was clipped by 0 bases and J by 4 bases, with 10 bases between them. Per germline, CDR1 KGHSH and CDR2 LQKENI.

The chain recombines TRBV6-5 with TRBJ1-3, with D perhaps matching TRBD1 (6 bases). The CDR3 is made up of 14 amino acids. V lost 6 bases and J lost 0, with 9 bases in between. Germline CDR1 is MNHEY and CDR2 is SVGAGI. CDR3 region: CASRVGGSGNTIYF. CDR3 in DNA: TGTGCCAGCAGAGTAGGGGGCTCTGGAAACACCATATATTTT.

This chain connects TRBV6-5 to TRBJ1-1, with 8 bases that match TRBD1. This CDR3 contains 16 residues. With V trimmed by 0 bases and J by 2 bases, 5 bases remained unmatched. Germline CDR1 MNHEY, CDR2 SVGAGI. CDR3 protein: CASSYSLDRVNTEAFF. CDR3 nucleotide sequence: TGTGCCAGCAGTTACTCCTTGGACAGGGTAAACACTGAAGCTTTCTTT.

This clone turned up a few times. This chain uses TRBV7-8 with TRBJ2-5; 14 bases are a match to TRBD2. The CDR3 sequence is 18 residues long. The germline gives CDR1 SGHVS, CDR2 FQNEAQ. After removal of 5 bases from V and 3 bases from J, the junction contained 11 bases not matched to a gene. CDR3 in DNA: TGTGCCAGCAGCCCGCGACTAGCGGGAGGGCCTGTAGAAGAGACCCAGTACTTC. This gives the protein CASSPRLAGGPVEETQYF.

J is TRBJ1-1 and V is TRBV28, with unresolved D. In germline, CDR1 is MDHEN, CDR2 SYDVKM. V gave up 2 bases and J gave up 1 base, with 8 bases separating them. The CDR3 has 14 amino acids. As DNA, the CDR3 is TGTGCCAGCAGTTTAGCAGACAAGAACACTGAAGCTTTCTTT. Translated: CASSLADKNTEAFF.

The chain employs TRBV28 and TRBJ2-1; possible D gene TRBD1, 5 bases. Trimming removed 2 bases from V and 8 bases from J, with 13 bases in between. CDR1 and CDR2 (germline): MDHEN, SYDVKM. This CDR3 spans 14 amino acids. CDR3 amino acids: CASSLDRGTDEQFF. CDR3 in DNA: TGTGCCAGCAGTTTAGATAGGGGTACCGATGAGCAGTTCTTC.

The J gene is TRBJ2-7, the V gene TRBV11-2; TRBD2 aligns across 7 bases. Losses at the gene ends were 3 bases for V and 4 bases for J; bases not matched to a gene: 9. This CDR3 comprises 15 residues. Germline V lookup: CDR1 SGHAT, CDR2 FQNNGV. CDR3 in DNA: TGTGCCAGCAGCTTCGGGGAGGGATGGGGATACGAGCAGTACTTC. The encoded protein is CASSFGEGWGYEQYF.

The gene calls are TRBV27 and TRBJ1-2; D is undetermined. V was trimmed by 2 bases and J by 7 bases, leaving 11 bases between them. The germline gives CDR1 MNHEY, CDR2 SMNVEV (reference sequence). The CDR3 totals 13 residues. The CDR3 here is CASSLNPRIGYTF. Here the CDR3 DNA reads TGTGCCAGCAGTTTAAATCCGAGGATTGGCTACACCTTC.

V is TRBV28 and J is TRBJ2-1; 9 bases align to TRBD1. The CDR3 consists of 16 residues. CDR1 MDHEN and CDR2 SYDVKM come from the germline V gene. V lost 5 bases and J lost 1; bases outside the gene matches: 6. The CDR3 DNA reads as TGTGCCAGCAGTGCCAACAGGGGGCAATCCTACAATGAGCAGTTCTTC. This codes for CASSANRGQSYNEQFF.